These 24 T cell receptor beta chains came from one sample sequenced in a study of blood T cell repertoires in COVID-19 (dated by TCRdb to about 2020). Libraries were built with the immunoSEQ multiplex PCR assay. What TCRdb holds here is the immuneACCESS table cut down to in-frame rearrangements. Part of the clones is not present; checked against another copy, under half of the missing clones reflect an unresolved V gene, and the others are unexplained. The sample includes fewer than 400,000 clones, with 85% observed a single time. Of the sample, around 3.4% falls within the top ten clones. The sample was peripheral blood. These receptors all come from a woman between 18 and 29 years old with acute or convalescent COVID-19.

This clone was detected a few times. V gene TRBV6-5 combines with J gene TRBJ2-1; 9 bases are a match to TRBD2. V was clipped by 10 bases and J by 0 bases; unmatched bases: 4. The CDR3 covers 14 residues. Germline V gives CDR1 MNHEY, CDR2 SVGAGI. The DNA for the CDR3 is TGTGCCACCCGCGGGGGGGACTCCTACAATGAGCAGTTCTTC. Protein: CATRGGDSYNEQFF.

CDR3 loop: CASKVGQQYNSPLHF. Here the CDR3 DNA reads TGTGCCAGCAAAGTAGGACAGCAATATAATTCACCCCTCCACTTT. The rearrangement links TRBV27 to TRBJ1-6; a weak D match, TRBD1 (6 bases). The CDR3 runs 15 residues. The V gene's germline CDR1 is MNHEY and CDR2 SMNVEV (reference sequence). Trimming removed 7 bases at V and 4 bases at J, with 14 bases between.

As regards this clone: In the same sample, other DNA sequences code for this CDR3. This chain joins TRBV5-1 and TRBJ2-5; D possibly corresponds to TRBD1 (5 bases). The V and J ends lost 1 base and 5 bases respectively, with 6 bases between them. There are 12 residues in the CDR3. Germline-derived CDR1 and CDR2 are SGHRS and YFSETQ. The CDR3 bases are TGCGCCAGCAGCTTGCAGGGTGAGACCCAGTACTTC. This codes for CASSLQGETQYF.

V and J are TRBV28 and TRBJ1-1; 9 bases are a match to TRBD1. This CDR3 has 14 amino acids. The germline gives CDR1 MDHEN, CDR2 SYDVKM. The V gene end was trimmed by 8 bases and the J gene end by 0 bases; junction bases not matched to a gene: 4. CDR3 in amino acids: CASGTGGMNTEAFF. CDR3 sequence (DNA): TGTGCCAGCGGTACAGGGGGCATGAACACTGAAGCTTTCTTT.

The chain joins TRBV19 to TRBJ2-1, with a possible D match to TRBD2 (6 bases). Germline V CDR1 and CDR2: LNHDA, SQIVND (reference sequence). This CDR3 has 16 residues. The V end was cut by 4 bases, the J end by 4 bases, with 17 bases between. The CDR3 sequence: CASSSSGTEGYNEQFF. The CDR3 region has the DNA TGTGCCAGTAGTAGTTCCGGGACGGAGGGATACAATGAGCAGTTCTTC. Full variable domain (missing parts from reference TRBV19 and TRBJ2-1): DGGITQSPKYLFRKEGQNVTLSCEQNLNHDAMYWYRQDPGQGLRLIYYSQIVNDFQKGDIAEGYSVSREKKESFPLTVTSAQKNPTAFYLCASSSSGTEGYNEQFFGPGTRLTVL.

The CDR3 sequence: CASSAGALVEQYF. The CDR3 DNA reads TGTGCCAGCAGCGCGGGAGCCCTTGTAGAGCAGTACTTC. The chain recombines TRBV28 with TRBJ2-7, with 7 bases fitting TRBD2. Germline V CDR1 and CDR2: MDHEN, SYDVKM. V shed 6 bases, J shed 7 bases, and the junction held 9 bases outside the gene matches. The CDR3 contains 13 residues.

The V gene is TRBV19, the J gene TRBJ2-7; 13 nucleotides match TRBD2. In germline, CDR1 is LNHDA, CDR2 SQIVND (reference sequence). V was clipped by 6 bases and J by 3 bases; unmatched bases: 2. This CDR3 region has 14 residues. The CDR3 bases are TGTGCCAGTAGGGGGACTAGCGGGGACTACGAGCAGTACTTC. Translated, it gives CASRGTSGDYEQYF.

Of note for this clone: A read error may account for a junction end that differs from germline. The V call is TRBV4-2, the J call TRBJ1-4; 8 nucleotides match TRBD1. CDR3 size: 11 residues. The germline gives CDR1 LGHNA, CDR2 YNFKEQ. CDR3 loop: CASSQGDRIVF. The CDR3, as DNA: TGTGCCAGCAGCCAAGGGGACAGGATAGTCTTT.

V is TRBV10-3 and J is TRBJ1-1, with D perhaps TRBD1 (6 bases). Germline CDR1 ENHRY, CDR2 SYGVKD. V dropped 7 bases and J dropped 0 bases, with 12 bases sitting between them. This CDR3 is built from 14 residues. This chain's CDR3 is CAINKQGMNTEAFF. For the CDR3, the DNA is TGTGCCATCAATAAACAGGGAATGAACACTGAAGCTTTCTTT.

The V call is TRBV9, the J call TRBJ2-2; 14 bases align to TRBD2. Germline V lookup: CDR1 SGDLS, CDR2 YYNGEE. The V and J ends lost 1 base and 5 bases, in that order; junction bases with no gene match: 22. The CDR3 is made up of 23 amino acids. CDR3 residues: CASSVFTPATKTSGRGRTGELFF. The DNA for the CDR3 is TGTGCCAGCAGCGTATTTACGCCGGCTACAAAGACTAGCGGGAGGGGTAGGACCGGGGAGCTGTTTTTT.

In its sample, this clone was seen once. The chain employs TRBV7-3 and TRBJ2-5; 11 nucleotides agree with TRBD2. The CDR3 is 15 residues long. Germline values: CDR1 SGHTA, CDR2 FQGTGA. Trimming at V came to 5 bases and at J to 5 bases, leaving 7 bases not matched to a gene. In DNA, the CDR3 is TGTGCCAGCAGCCTTAGCGGGGGGGCCGGTGAGACCCAGTACTTC. Translating it yields CASSLSGGAGETQYF.

This sequence joins TRBV27 and TRBJ1-1; 7 bases map to TRBD1. This CDR3 contains 14 residues. Trimming removed 6 bases from V and 6 bases from J; junction bases left unmatched: 10. CDR1 is MNHEY, CDR2 SMNVEV, per germline (reference sequence). The CDR3 loop reads CASRSRQGPPEAFF. CDR3 coding DNA: TGTGCCAGCAGATCTCGACAGGGCCCCCCTGAAGCTTTCTTT.

The gene calls are TRBV28 and TRBJ2-5, with D perhaps matching TRBD2 (5 bases). Trimming left V 4 bases short and J 7 bases short, with 22 bases between. This CDR3 is 16 amino acids long. Germline V gene lookup returns CDR1 MDHEN and CDR2 SYDVKM. This CDR3 reads CASSSPAGIAPRTQYF. The CDR3 bases are TGTGCCAGCAGTTCTCCCGCAGGAATAGCGCCCAGGACCCAGTACTTC.

With respect to this clone: Because the CDR3 is missing its conserved closing phenylalanine or tryptophan, this is likely a read error. The DNA is left out, because the CDR3 cannot be placed on it with certainty; the CDR3 is given as TCRdb lists it. The chain recombines TRBV5-1 with TRBJ2-7; the table's D gene call, TRBD2, was not cross checked with the DNA. A total of 13 residues make up the CDR3, ends included. Germline V gene lookup returns CDR1 SGHRS and CDR2 YFSETQ. The CDR3 loop is CASSFRLAGCLVL.

The chain has TRBV10-3 and TRBJ1-1; TRBD1 matches 9 bases. Germline V gene data show CDR1 as ENHRY and CDR2 as SYGVKD. The CDR3 loop spans 13 amino acids. V was clipped by 10 bases and J by 1 base; unmatched bases: 4. The CDR3 DNA is TGTGCCACACGGGACAGGGCGAACACTGAAGCTTTCTTT. Translated, it gives CATRDRANTEAFF.

The chain joins TRBV5-4 to TRBJ1-2; unclear D gene. Deletions cut 8 bases from V and 4 bases from J, with 24 bases between. Germline V gene sequence: CDR1 SGHNT, CDR2 YYREEE (reference sequence). The CDR3 length is 16 residues. Here the CDR3 reads CASRGGTARNIYGYTF. For the CDR3, the DNA is TGTGCCAGTAGAGGAGGTACAGCGCGAAATATCTATGGCTACACCTTC.

This clone was seen ten or more times. The chain carries TRBV6-1 and TRBJ1-1; the D gene is possibly TRBD1 (6 bases). V lost 2 bases and J 4 bases, leaving 14 bases between the germline ends. Germline lookup yields CDR1 MNHNS and CDR2 SASEGT. The CDR3 is 15 amino acids. This CDR3 reads CASSELLAGATEAFF. As DNA, the CDR3 is TGTGCCAGCAGTGAATTATTGGCAGGGGCCACTGAAGCTTTCTTT.

The rearrangement uses TRBV18 and TRBJ1-1; D may be TRBD1 (6 bases). From germline, CDR1 is KGHSH and CDR2 LQKENI. The CDR3 loop spans 13 amino acids. Trimming took 6 bases from V and 1 from J, leaving 9 bases between them. CDR3 residues: CASSWDKNTEAFF. The CDR3, as DNA: TGTGCCAGCTCCTGGGACAAGAACACTGAAGCTTTCTTT. The whole variable domain, remainder taken from reference TRBV18 and TRBJ1-1, is NAGVMQNPRHLVRRRGQEARLRCSPMKGHSHVYWYRQLPEEGLKFMVYLQKENIIDESGMPKERFSAEFPKEGPSILRIQQVVRGDSAAYFCASSWDKNTEAFFGQGTRLTVV.

In this sample, this clone turned up a few times. The chain employs TRBV27 and TRBJ2-7; TRBD1 matches 7 bases. This CDR3 is built from 16 residues. Germline V gene sequence: CDR1 MNHEY, CDR2 SMNVEV (reference sequence). After removal of 3 bases from V and 3 bases from J, the junction contained 11 bases not matched to a gene. CDR3 amino acids: CASSFYRGSNIYEQYF. DNA of the CDR3: TGTGCCAGCAGTTTTTACAGGGGTTCTAACATCTACGAGCAGTACTTC.

V usage is TRBV24-1 and J usage is TRBJ2-2; the D is unclear. This CDR3 comprises 15 residues. Looked up from germline, CDR1 is KGHDR and CDR2 is SFDVKD. Trimming took off 0 bases at V and 6 bases at J, with 10 bases between the two ends. The CDR3 loop is CATSDLGYRAGELFF. The DNA of the CDR3 is TGTGCCACCAGTGATTTGGGTTACCGGGCCGGGGAGCTGTTTTTT.

The chain carries TRBV5-1 and TRBJ2-3; weak D call: TRBD2 (5 bases). The CDR3 has 16 amino acids. Germline CDR1 SGHRS, CDR2 YFSETQ. With 0 bases removed from V and 2 bases from J, the gap between germline ends came to 13 bases. CDR3 in DNA: TGCGCCAGCAGCTTGGGTGAGCGGAGGTACACAGATACGCAGTATTTT. Translation gives CASSLGERRYTDTQYF. Supplemented by reference TRBV5-1 and TRBJ2-3, the full variable domain reads KAGVTQTPRYLIKTRGQQVTLSCSPISGHRSVSWYQQTPGQGLQFLFEYFSETQRNKGNFPGRFSGRQFSNSRSEMNVSTLELGDSALYLCASSLGERRYTDTQYFGPGTRLTVL.

V and J are TRBV25-1 and TRBJ1-4, with 7 bases lining up with TRBD1. Looked up from germline, CDR1 is MGHDK and CDR2 is SYGVNS. This CDR3 has 16 amino acids. The V gene end was trimmed by 3 bases and the J gene end by 6 bases; junction bases not matched to a gene: 10. The CDR3 coding sequence is TGTGCCAGCAGTGATAGGACAGGCAACTCAGATGAAAAACTGTTTTTT. Its protein product is CASSDRTGNSDEKLFF.

J is TRBJ1-6 and V is TRBV21-1; TRBD1, as called in the table, went unchecked against the DNA. TRBV21-1 is described as a pseudogene. The CDR3 is 18 residues long. The CDR3, as DNA: TGTGCCAGCAGCAAACCCAGGACAGGAGATGTTTTGGATTCACCCCTCCACTTT. Amino acids: CASSKPRTGDVLDSPLHF.

The rearrangement uses TRBV7-3 and TRBJ2-2; 11 bases map to TRBD1. There are 15 residues in the CDR3. After removal of 6 bases from V and 4 bases from J, the junction contained 4 bases not matched to a gene. Germline CDR1 reads SGHTA; CDR2 reads FQGTGA. The DNA of the CDR3 is TGTGCCAGCAGTGGGACAGGGGGTATCACCGGGGAGCTGTTTTTT. It specifies CASSGTGGITGELFF.